The T cell receptor (beta chain) described here comes from a study of beta chain features in type 1 diabetes. About the study: Cells sorted and examined across all samples totaled 85 million to 110 million.

cDNA synthesis used the whole RNA isolate, giving expressed TCRB sequences. The assay was immunoSEQ multiplex PCR, and TCRdb's table has in-frame clones only and misses some. The profile covers more than 300,000 clones, with about a tenth appearing a single time and about 1% taken by the ten largest. Study-wide points: In patients and controls equally, PCR might favor templates that are shorter. When VDJ junctions were examined, type 1 diabetes patients showed fewer insertions and more deletions. In every one of the four CD4+ subsets, TCRB CDR3s were moderately but significantly shorter in Type 1 diabetes patients.

The CDR3 runs 14 residues. Germline values: CDR1 LNHDA, CDR2 SQIVND (reference sequence). A word on this clone: Its specificity is not known. Germline and junction disagree at one end, which may indicate a read error.

The sample was central memory CD4+ T cells from blood. The clonotype comes from a man aged 30 to 39 with type 1 diabetes. The V call is TRBV19, the J call TRBJ2-7; 7 nucleotides match TRBD1. The CDR3 loop reads CASSTRQGSHEQYF. CDR3 DNA: TGTGCCAGTAGTACCCGACAGGGCTCCCACGAGCAGTACTTC.